These 28 T cell receptor beta chains were sequenced from one sample in a study of T-cell memory formation after mild COVID-19. TCRdb reanalysed the 5' RACE reads using MiXCR and keeps one entry per CDR3 protein. The sample lists 400,000 or so distinct CDR3 sequences, under 25% occurring once. The specimen was PBMCs or a T cell subset sorted from them (not recorded which). The source is an adult woman who had mild COVID-19 (a few samples of this study predate the infection). Cell type and time point are not known.

This clonotype showed up just a few times. The V gene is TRBV5-1, the J gene TRBJ1-1, with TRBD1 matching over 9 bases. This CDR3 region has 16 residues. The germline CDR1 and CDR2 sequences are SGHRS and YFSETQ. The V gene end was trimmed by 4 bases and the J gene end by 4 bases; junction bases not matched to a gene: 11. CDR3 nucleotides: TGCGCCAGCAGCCCCGAACAGGGGGCTTTGGGCACTGAAGCTTTCTTT. Translation gives CASSPEQGALGTEAFF. Full variable domain (outside the CDR3, taken from reference TRBV5-1 and TRBJ1-1): KAGVTQTPRYLIKTRGQQVTLSCSPISGHRSVSWYQQTPGQGLQFLFEYFSETQRNKGNFPGRFSGRQFSNSRSEMNVSTLELGDSALYLCASSPEQGALGTEAFFGQGTRLTVV.

The table lists this clonotype with a few counts. The chain has TRBV27 and TRBJ2-7; TRBD1 aligns across 7 bases. After removal of 7 bases from V and 2 bases from J, the junction contained 8 bases not matched to a gene. The CDR3 has 14 residues. Germline V gene data show CDR1 as MNHEY and CDR2 as SMNVEV (reference sequence). Here the CDR3 reads CASKENRGPYEQYF. The CDR3 nucleotides read TGTGCCAGCAAGGAGAACAGGGGACCCTACGAGCAGTACTTC.

This clonotype turned up a few times. V usage is TRBV5-6 and J usage is TRBJ1-1; unclear D gene. CDR1 is SGHDT, CDR2 YYEEEE, per germline. V gave up 0 bases and J gave up 5 bases, with 11 bases separating them. The CDR3 runs to 14 residues. CDR3 nucleotide sequence: TGTGCCAGCAGCTTGGCGTTCATCGGAACTGAAGCTTTCTTT. It specifies CASSLAFIGTEAFF.

There are a few counts of this clonotype. V usage is TRBV18 and J usage is TRBJ1-3; D remains ambiguous. The CDR3 has 15 residues. V was cut by 2 bases and J by 0 bases, with 8 bases left in between. Germline V lookup: CDR1 KGHSH, CDR2 LQKENI. The CDR3 protein is CASSPGGNSGNTIYF. The CDR3 DNA sequence: TGTGCCAGCTCACCAGGCGGGAACTCTGGAAACACCATATATTTT.

The V call is TRBV2, the J call TRBJ2-3; 7 nucleotides match TRBD2. The V segment lost 8 bases and the J segment 1 base; nucleotides outside the gene matches: 3. The CDR3 runs to 13 residues. Per the germline V gene, CDR1 is SNHLY and CDR2 is FYNNEI. CDR3 sequence (DNA): TGTGCCAGCGGGAGCGGGGGCACAGATACGCAGTATTTT. Translation: CASGSGGTDTQYF.

In its sample, this clonotype was seen a few times. The rearrangement uses TRBV7-8 and TRBJ2-2; 9 bases are a match to TRBD1. Germline CDR1 SGHVS, CDR2 FQNEAQ. This CDR3 has 19 residues. V lost 5 bases to trimming and J lost 1 base; unmatched junction nucleotides: 14. As DNA, the CDR3 is TGTGCCAGCAGCACCCGGGACAGGGAGCCCTTCGGGAACACCGGGGAGCTGTTTTTT. This encodes CASSTRDREPFGNTGELFF.

The chain links TRBV11-2 to TRBJ2-1; the D is unclear. Germline CDR1 and CDR2: SGHAT and FQNNGV. V lost 0 bases and J lost 13, with 19 bases in between. The CDR3 spans 15 residues. CDR3 sequence: CASSLESPPRAKQFF. The CDR3 DNA reads TGTGCCAGCAGCTTAGAGAGCCCTCCGCGCGCGAAACAGTTCTTC.

In its sample, this clonotype is medium-sized (0.01 to 0.1%). The chain joins TRBV7-8 to TRBJ2-7, with D perhaps TRBD2 (6 bases). Between the trimmed V and J ends, which lost 0 bases and 2 bases, there was a span of 14 bases. The CDR3 spans 16 residues. The germline CDR1 and CDR2 sequences are SGHVS and FQNEAQ. CDR3: CASSLAEGGPTYEQYF. The DNA of the CDR3 is TGTGCCAGCAGCTTAGCGGAGGGCGGTCCAACCTACGAGCAGTACTTC.

This clonotype was seen more than once but under ten times. The V gene is TRBV12-3 or TRBV12-4, the J gene TRBJ1-6; no firm D call. V was trimmed by 5 bases and J by 10 bases, leaving 12 bases between them. The CDR3 has 13 residues. For the CDR3, the DNA is TGTGCCAGCAGTCCCGTAGCGGTCTCACCCCTCCACTTT. Its translation: CASSPVAVSPLHF.

The V call is TRBV30, the J call TRBJ2-1; 9 positions agree with TRBD2. The V segment lost 0 bases and the J segment 2 bases; nucleotides outside the gene matches: 5. CDR3 size: 16 residues. CDR1 and CDR2 from the germline V gene are GTSNPN and SVGIG (reference sequence). The CDR3 nucleotides read TGTGCCTGGAGTGTGTTAGCGGGAGCAGCCTACAATGAGCAGTTCTTC. As protein: CAWSVLAGAAYNEQFF.

Many counts were recorded for this clonotype. The J gene is TRBJ2-1, the V gene TRBV7-6; the match to TRBD2 covers 11 bases. The CDR3 is 18 residues long. Losses at the gene ends were 4 bases for V and 6 bases for J; bases not matched to a gene: 14. Germline V gene data show CDR1 as SGHVS and CDR2 as FNYEAQ. CDR3 sequence reads: CASSSPPRLAGRGNEQFF. In DNA form, the CDR3 reads TGTGCCAGCAGCTCCCCCCCCCGACTAGCGGGGCGCGGCAATGAGCAGTTCTTC. Full variable domain (remainder filled in from reference TRBV7-6 and TRBJ2-1): GAGVSQSPRYKVTKRGQDVALRCDPISGHVSLYWYRQALGQGPEFLTYFNYEAQQDKSGLPNDRFSAERPEGSISTLTIQRTEQRDSAMYRCASSSPPRLAGRGNEQFFGPGTRLTVL.

The V call is TRBV27, the J call TRBJ2-7; 7 bases are a match to TRBD2. Germline loops: CDR1 MNHEY, CDR2 SMNVEV (reference sequence). V was clipped by 6 bases and J by 5 bases; unmatched bases: 7. The CDR3 loop spans 13 amino acids. CDR3 DNA: TGTGCCAGCAGGCTTGCGGGAGAGGACGAGCAGTACTTC. It translates to CASRLAGEDEQYF.

Only a few counts were recorded for this clonotype. The chain joins TRBV7-2 to TRBJ1-3; unclear D gene. The length of the CDR3 is 13 residues. Germline values: CDR1 SGHTA, CDR2 FQGNSA. Trimming removed 6 bases at V and 4 bases at J, with 10 bases between. CDR3 sequence: CASRPEDGNTIYF. In DNA form, the CDR3 reads TGTGCCAGCAGACCCGAGGACGGAAACACCATATATTTT.

Only a few counts were recorded for this clonotype. Here the CDR3 reads CATSDPAGTFNNEQFF. The CDR3, as DNA: TGTGCCACCAGTGATCCGGCCGGGACATTCAACAATGAGCAGTTCTTC. The gene calls are TRBV24-1 and TRBJ2-1, with a tentative D call TRBD1 (6 bases). CDR1 and CDR2 from the germline V gene are KGHDR and SFDVKD. V was clipped by 3 bases and J by 5 bases, with 16 bases between them. The CDR3 is 16 amino acids.

This clonotype occurred many times. This chain uses TRBV6-2 or TRBV6-3 with TRBJ2-1, with D hard to call. Trimming took 2 bases from V and 8 from J, leaving 13 bases between them. This CDR3 is 14 amino acids long. Germline CDR1 is MNHEY and CDR2 is SVGEGT. The CDR3 loop is CASSYILLVDEQFF. As DNA, the CDR3 is TGTGCCAGCAGTTACATACTTTTGGTCGATGAGCAGTTCTTC.

V usage is TRBV5-3 and J usage is TRBJ2-1; 7 nucleotides agree with TRBD2. TRBV5-3 carries the ORF label, with uncertain function. The J segment lost 7 bases and the V segment lost 3 bases, leaving 13 bases of the junction unmatched. The CDR3 totals 16 residues. CDR3 in amino acids: CARSWGGLSLLNEQFF. The CDR3 nucleotides read TGTGCCAGAAGCTGGGGGGGACTTTCCCTTTTGAATGAGCAGTTCTTC.

This chain connects TRBV6-5 to TRBJ2-7; D is perhaps TRBD2 (6 bases). Trimming stripped 2 bases from V and 4 bases from J, with 21 bases between. The CDR3 extends over 17 amino acids. Germline loops: CDR1 MNHEY, CDR2 SVGAGI. The CDR3, as DNA: TGTGCCAGCAGTTACGTAACCTCGGCGGGACTCCTGTACGAGCAGTACTTC. It yields the protein CASSYVTSAGLLYEQYF.

This rearrangement joins TRBV24-1 to TRBJ2-5; maybe TRBD2 (5 bases). Germline CDR1 KGHDR, CDR2 SFDVKD. This CDR3 has 13 residues. Trimming took off 6 bases at V and 3 bases at J, with 10 bases between the two ends. The CDR3 DNA sequence: TGTGCCACCAGTATGACGGGGAAAGAGACCCAGTACTTC. The encoded protein is CATSMTGKETQYF.

This rearrangement joins TRBV20-1 to TRBJ1-5; 9 bases are shared with TRBD1. The trim removed 7 bases at V and 4 bases at J, leaving 5 bases unmatched. The CDR3 is 13 residues long. The V gene's germline CDR1 is DFQATT and CDR2 SNEGSKA (reference sequence). This chain's CDR3 is CSVPDRGNQPQHF. CDR3 DNA: TGCAGTGTCCCGGACAGGGGAAATCAGCCCCAGCATTTT.

This sequence joins TRBV4-3 and TRBJ1-2; D might be TRBD1 (6 bases). The germline V gene encodes CDR1 LGHNA and CDR2 YSLEER. V was pared by 1 base and J by 5 bases, with 14 bases between. The CDR3 length is 15 residues. The CDR3 sequence is CASSQGPGQKYGYTF. CDR3 DNA sequence: TGCGCCAGCAGCCAAGGACCGGGACAAAAGTATGGCTACACCTTC.

This clonotype was observed many times. This chain links TRBV5-1 with TRBJ1-5; D may be TRBD1 (6 bases). CDR1 and CDR2 (germline): SGHRS, YFSETQ. The CDR3 covers 16 residues. V was trimmed by 7 bases and J by 1 base, leaving 18 bases between them. The CDR3 coding sequence is TGCGCCAGCGCCGCCATGCCGGGGGCCAGCAATCAGCCCCAGCATTTT. It is translated as CASAAMPGASNQPQHF.

The chain couples TRBV5-1 to TRBJ1-2; D perhaps matches TRBD1 (6 bases). Trimming took 3 bases from V and 0 from J, leaving 6 bases between them. This CDR3 comprises 13 residues. Germline-derived CDR1 and CDR2 are SGHRS and YFSETQ. In DNA, the CDR3 is TGCGCCAGCAGCTGGGACACTAACTATGGCTACACCTTC. As protein: CASSWDTNYGYTF. Full variable domain (rest looked up from reference TRBV5-1 and TRBJ1-2): KAGVTQTPRYLIKTRGQQVTLSCSPISGHRSVSWYQQTPGQGLQFLFEYFSETQRNKGNFPGRFSGRQFSNSRSEMNVSTLELGDSALYLCASSWDTNYGYTFGSGTRLTVV.

This sequence joins TRBV19 and TRBJ2-2; D not resolved. Germline V gene lookup returns CDR1 LNHDA and CDR2 SQIVND (reference sequence). CDR3 length: 15 residues. Trimming removed 7 bases at V and 1 base at J, with 13 bases between. The CDR3 coding sequence is TGTGCCAGTAACCCCCTACTTCAGAACACCGGGGAGCTGTTTTTT. It encodes CASNPLLQNTGELFF.

The table lists this clonotype with a few counts. V and J are TRBV5-4 and TRBJ1-2; a weak D match, TRBD1 (6 bases). V was cut by 0 bases and J by 4 bases, with 13 bases left in between. The CDR3 has 15 amino acids. The germline gives CDR1 SGHNT, CDR2 YYREEE (reference sequence). CDR3 sequence (DNA): TGTGCCAGCAGCTTGGCCTCCAGGGGTGGCTATGGCTACACCTTC. It translates to CASSLASRGGYGYTF.

The rearrangement joins TRBV11-2 to TRBJ2-6, with 7 bases fitting TRBD2. The CDR3 has 16 amino acids. Trimming took 6 bases from V and 1 from J; bases not matched to a gene: 6. The germline V gene encodes CDR1 SGHAT and CDR2 FQNNGV. CDR3 coding DNA: TGTGCCAGCAGGCGGGGGATCGTTTCTGGGGCCAACGTCCTGACTTTC. Its translation: CASRRGIVSGANVLTF.

V usage is TRBV5-6 and J usage is TRBJ2-3, with 10 nucleotides matching TRBD1. J gave up 2 bases and V 3 bases, and 6 bases lay outside the gene matches. Germline values: CDR1 SGHDT, CDR2 YYEEEE. CDR3 length equals 16 residues. CDR3 protein: CASSSPGTGDTDTQYF. The CDR3 DNA reads TGTGCCAGCAGCTCCCCCGGGACAGGGGACACAGATACGCAGTATTTT.

There are many counts of this clonotype. The chain has TRBV6-5 and TRBJ1-2, with unresolved D. There are 13 residues in the CDR3. CDR1 and CDR2 from the germline V gene are MNHEY and SVGAGI. V shed 5 bases and J shed 2 bases, with 9 bases lying between them. Written as DNA, the CDR3 is TGTGCCAGCAGTCCGACAAAAAACTATGGCTACACCTTC. It yields the protein CASSPTKNYGYTF.

This chain uses TRBV20-1 with TRBJ2-7; no definite D call. Trimming shortened V by 0 bases and J by 4 bases, and 7 bases separated the two germline ends. Germline-derived CDR1 and CDR2 are DFQATT and SNEGSKA (reference sequence). The CDR3 loop spans 12 amino acids. Here the CDR3 reads CSARDEPYEQYF. The CDR3 DNA follows: TGCAGTGCTAGAGATGAACCATACGAGCAGTACTTC.